This T cell receptor (beta chain) was profiled in a study of CD8 T cells in Susac syndrome. Study-wide context: There were Susac syndrome patients who were therapy-naive at blood draw, others on corticosteroids, and others on intravenous immunoglobulin alone.

The CDR3 extends over 14 amino acids. V lost 2 bases and J lost 5; bases outside the gene matches: 7. Germline assignment: CDR1 DFQATT and CDR2 SNEGSKA (reference sequence). With random hexamers, about 0.5 to 1 ug RNA was reverse transcribed. With immunoSEQ multiplex PCR, TCR beta CDR3 was amplified across 54 Vbeta and 13 Jbeta. From the immunoSEQ multiplex PCR reads, TCRdb called clonotypes with MiXCR, one entry per CDR3 protein. Of roughly 250,000 distinct CDR3 sequences listed, almost 97% are singletons. The study sequenced TCR beta in blood CD8+ and CD4+ T cells. The TEMRA cells underwent FACS enrichment, while the CD8+ and CD4+ T cells underwent negative isolation.

Sequenced sample: CD4+ T cells from PBMCs. The V gene is TRBV20-1, the J gene TRBJ2-5; 8 nucleotides align to TRBD1. This clonotype originated in a human donor with Susac syndrome. This CDR3 is CSARIGTGGETQYF. The CDR3 DNA reads as TGCAGTGCTAGAATCGGGACAGGAGGCGAGACCCAGTACTTC.